The next 6 T cell receptor beta chains were all read from a single sample in a study of Ad26.COV2.S vaccination and SARS-CoV-2 variants. Treatment noted: 15 to 20 received Ad26.COV2.S at low or high dose, single or two shots; about 5 received placebo; per-sample allocation not given. Repertoires come from day 63 after the first vaccine or placebo injection. Libraries were prepared by immunoSEQ multiplex PCR; TCRdb keeps only in-frame clonotypes and omits some of them. Of about 680,000 clones listed, roughly nine tenths are singletons. Sample: peripheral blood, taken in a trial of Ad26.COV2.S vaccine versus placebo. These TCRs come from a person between 18 and 65 years old who received the Ad26.COV2.S COVID-19 vaccine or a placebo.

This clone was picked up many times. The V call is TRBV7-8, the J call TRBJ1-5; D is possibly TRBD1 (5 bases). Trimming pared 5 bases from V and 1 base from J, leaving 18 bases between. The CDR3 runs 17 residues. Germline V CDR1 and CDR2: SGHVS, FQNEAQ. The CDR3 DNA follows: TGTGCCAGCAGCCCATGGAGCGGGGACGGCAGCAATCAGCCCCAGCATTTT. Translation: CASSPWSGDGSNQPQHF.

Note on this clone: Other DNA variants within this sample encode the same CDR3. V and J are TRBV5-1 and TRBJ1-1; 9 nucleotides line up with TRBD1. The germline CDR1 and CDR2 sequences are SGHRS and YFSETQ. Trimming removed 5 bases from V and 3 bases from J; junction bases left unmatched: 5. This CDR3 comprises 14 residues. CDR3 bases: TGCGCCAGCAGTCTAACAGGGGGCTACACTGAAGCTTTCTTT. It yields the protein CASSLTGGYTEAFF.

This sequence joins TRBV10-1 and TRBJ1-1; 7 positions agree with TRBD1. This CDR3 is built from 15 residues. V was clipped by 6 bases and J by 3 bases; unmatched bases: 10. In germline, CDR1 is WNHNN, CDR2 SYGVQD (reference sequence). The CDR3 DNA reads TGCGCCAGCAGCCCTGATCCGGGACAGTACACTGAAGCTTTCTTT. It codes for CASSPDPGQYTEAFF.

V gene TRBV18 combines with J gene TRBJ2-7; the D call may be TRBD1 or TRBD2 (5 bases each). The germline gives CDR1 KGHSH, CDR2 LQKENI. Trimming took 4 bases from V and 2 from J, leaving 12 bases between them. The CDR3 length is 14 residues. CDR3 in DNA: TGTGCCAGCTCACTAGGGACGCAAACCTACGAGCAGTACTTC. It yields the protein CASSLGTQTYEQYF.

The genes are TRBV7-2 and TRBJ2-1, with 9 bases that match TRBD1. CDR3 length equals 14 residues. Germline lookup yields CDR1 SGHTA and CDR2 FQGNSA. After removal of 6 bases from V and 7 bases from J, the junction contained 7 bases not matched to a gene. The CDR3 sequence is CASSRGDRANEQFF. CDR3 in DNA: TGTGCCAGCAGTAGGGGGGACAGGGCAAATGAGCAGTTCTTC.

The V gene is TRBV5-1, the J gene TRBJ1-4; tentatively, D is TRBD1 (6 bases). Germline V gives CDR1 SGHRS, CDR2 YFSETQ. V was trimmed by 5 bases and J by 8 bases, leaving 28 bases between them. The CDR3 covers 18 residues. This chain's CDR3 is CASSTDWGAPERGEKLFF. In DNA, the CDR3 is TGCGCCAGCAGTACCGACTGGGGGGCCCCGGAAAGGGGAGAAAAACTGTTTTTT.